These 32 T cell receptor beta chains were sequenced from one sample in a study of T cells in localized non-small cell lung cancer. Clones were sequenced by immunoSEQ multiplex PCR, and TCRdb holds only the in-frame ones, with some missing. The sample has 30,000 to 40,000 clones, roughly 80% seen once. Source: peripheral blood, taken before any cancer treatment. The receptors originated from a male donor at least 60 years old with stage III squamous cell lung carcinoma.

The chain couples TRBV7-2 to TRBJ2-3; 11 nucleotides agree with TRBD2. Trimming removed 5 bases from V and 4 bases from J; junction bases left unmatched: 8. The CDR3 spans 16 residues. CDR1 and CDR2 (germline): SGHTA, FQGNSA. Here the CDR3 reads CASSPRLAGLPDTQYF. In DNA form, the CDR3 reads TGTGCCAGCAGCCCCCGACTAGCGGGATTACCAGATACGCAGTATTTT.

This clone was observed a handful of times. This chain joins TRBV7-9 and TRBJ1-1; no reliable D call. CDR3 length equals 12 residues. With 3 bases removed from V and 6 bases from J, the gap between germline ends came to 8 bases. Germline lookup yields CDR1 SEHNR and CDR2 FQNEAQ (reference sequence). CDR3 loop: CASSFGISEAFF. The DNA for the CDR3 is TGTGCCAGCAGCTTCGGTATTTCTGAAGCTTTCTTT.

The chain combines TRBV4-2 with TRBJ2-5; 11 bases map to TRBD2. Germline trimming cut 0 bases from V and 2 bases from J; bases unmatched to any gene: 8. The CDR3 extends over 18 amino acids. Germline CDR1 is LGHNA and CDR2 is YNFKEQ. The CDR3 is CASSQDRLAGGKQETQYF. For the CDR3, the DNA is TGTGCCAGCAGCCAAGATCGGCTAGCGGGGGGCAAACAAGAGACCCAGTACTTC.

This clone was seen a few times. This rearrangement joins TRBV10-2 to TRBJ2-1, with 11 bases that match TRBD1. There are 15 residues in the CDR3. The V and J ends lost 7 bases and 8 bases, in that order; junction bases with no gene match: 10. The germline V gene has CDR1 WSHSY and CDR2 SAAADI. This chain's CDR3 is CASTPRGQGVYEQFF. CDR3 in DNA: TGCGCCAGCACTCCAAGGGGACAGGGGGTTTATGAGCAGTTCTTC.

Only one count was recorded for this clone. The chain has TRBV29-1 and TRBJ1-2, with D perhaps matching TRBD1 (5 bases). The V gene lost 5 bases and the J gene lost 5 bases, with 18 bases spanning the gap. The CDR3 covers 14 residues. From germline, CDR1 is SQVTM and CDR2 ANQGSEA. The DNA of the CDR3 is TGCAGCGTTCCCGGGGGGTCGGGGGTTTATGGCTACACCTTC. It yields the protein CSVPGGSGVYGYTF.

A single count supports this clone. This rearrangement joins TRBV6-1 to TRBJ2-5; TRBD1 matches at 7 bases. The end of the DNA aligns better with TRBJ2-7, so the J call may be wrong. The CDR3 length is 15 residues. From germline, CDR1 is MNHNS and CDR2 SASEGT. The CDR3 DNA reads as TGTGCCAGCAGGCCGGGACAGCGGAGCTCCTACGAGCAGTACTTC. Translation gives CASRPGQRSSYEQYF.

The rearrangement links TRBV29-1 to TRBJ1-1, with TRBD1 matching 7 bases. The CDR3 loop spans 13 amino acids. V was clipped by 5 bases and J by 4 bases; unmatched bases: 7. Germline lookup yields CDR1 SQVTM and CDR2 ANQGSEA. In DNA, the CDR3 is TGCAGCGTTTGGGTCAGGGGGGTCACTGAAGCTTTCTTT. It yields the protein CSVWVRGVTEAFF.

V and J are TRBV5-1 and TRBJ2-2; D may be TRBD2 (6 bases). V was trimmed by 4 bases and J by 5 bases, leaving 9 bases between them. The CDR3 sequence is 13 residues long. Per the germline V gene, CDR1 is SGHRS and CDR2 is YFSETQ. For the CDR3, the DNA is TGCGCCAGCAGCAACGGGGGAACCGGGGAGCTGTTTTTT. Translation: CASSNGGTGELFF.

This clone was seen only a few times. V and J are TRBV7-8 and TRBJ1-4; the D gene is possibly TRBD1 (6 bases). Germline values: CDR1 SGHVS, CDR2 FQNEAQ. The CDR3 contains 16 residues. V lost 1 base to trimming and J lost 7 bases, with 16 bases between them. Here the CDR3 reads CASSLELRGTSEKLFF. CDR3 DNA sequence: TGTGCCAGCAGCTTAGAATTGAGGGGGACAAGTGAAAAACTGTTTTTT.

This rearrangement joins TRBV7-6 to TRBJ2-2; D gene uncertain. Trimming pared 5 bases from V and 0 bases from J, leaving 10 bases between. This CDR3 comprises 15 residues. Germline CDR1 and CDR2: SGHVS and FNYEAQ. The CDR3 spells CASSRDTTNTGELFF. CDR3 nucleotide sequence: TGTGCCAGCAGCCGTGACACGACGAACACCGGGGAGCTGTTTTTT.

The rearrangement links TRBV5-1 to TRBJ1-2; D call uncertain. Germline V CDR1 and CDR2: SGHRS, YFSETQ. The CDR3 contains 14 residues. Trimming removed 2 bases at V and 2 bases at J, with 10 bases between. CDR3: CASSLDGNNYGYTF. The CDR3, as DNA: TGCGCCAGCAGCTTAGACGGAAACAACTATGGCTACACCTTC.

The chain combines TRBV7-2 with TRBJ2-4, with D perhaps matching TRBD1 or TRBD2 (5 bases each). The CDR3 sequence is 13 residues long. V was shortened by 3 bases and J by 6 bases, with 9 bases between the two germline ends. The V gene's germline CDR1 is SGHTA and CDR2 FQGNSA. CDR3 nucleotide sequence: TGTGCCAGCAGCTTCCGTGGGGGAAACATTCAGTACTTC. Its translation is CASSFRGGNIQYF.

This chain connects TRBV10-2 to TRBJ2-1; D is uncertain. The CDR3 loop spans 12 amino acids. Looked up from germline, CDR1 is WSHSY and CDR2 is SAAADI. The V gene lost 10 bases and the J gene lost 4 bases, with 11 bases spanning the gap. DNA for the CDR3: TGCGCCATCGTGGACCCTTACAATGAGCAGTTCTTC. Its protein product is CAIVDPYNEQFF.

The CDR3 protein is CASRVLAGAGYEQYF. The CDR3 bases are TGTGCCAGCAGGGTCCTAGCGGGGGCGGGCTACGAGCAGTACTTC. The chain links TRBV2 to TRBJ2-7; 10 positions agree with TRBD2. The CDR3 runs to 15 residues. The germline CDR1 and CDR2 sequences are SNHLY and FYNNEI. Trimming at V came to 6 bases and at J to 3 bases, leaving 8 bases not matched to a gene.

The V gene is TRBV28, the J gene TRBJ1-6; 7 bases align to TRBD1. Germline lookup yields CDR1 MDHEN and CDR2 SYDVKM. CDR3 length: 17 amino acids. V shed 4 bases, J shed 5 bases, and the junction held 11 bases outside the gene matches. This CDR3 reads CASSSPLGQAHNSPLHF. CDR3 nucleotide sequence: TGTGCCAGCAGTTCACCCCTCGGACAGGCCCATAATTCACCCCTCCACTTT.

DNA of the CDR3: TGTGCCGGTAGCGGGAGTGATTACAATGAGCAGTTCTTC. Amino acid sequence: CAGSGSDYNEQFF. The rearrangement links TRBV2 to TRBJ2-1; 9 nucleotides agree with TRBD2. From germline, CDR1 is SNHLY and CDR2 FYNNEI. The V gene end was trimmed by 11 bases and the J gene end by 4 bases; junction bases not matched to a gene: 6. The CDR3 covers 13 residues. Combining the CDR3 with reference TRBV2 and TRBJ2-1 gives the whole variable domain EPEVTQTPSHQVTQMGQEVILRCVPISNHLYFYWYRQILGQKVEFLVSFYNNEISEKSEIFDDQFSVERPDGSNFTLKIRSTKLEDSAMYFCAGSGSDYNEQFFGPGTRLTVL.

This chain connects TRBV5-1 to TRBJ2-7, with D uncertain. The CDR3 totals 13 residues. CDR1 and CDR2 from the germline V gene are SGHRS and YFSETQ. V was clipped by 5 bases and J by 1 base, with 10 bases between them. The CDR3: CASRPGRSYEQYF. The CDR3 DNA reads as TGCGCCAGCAGGCCCGGGCGGTCCTACGAGCAGTACTTC.

The V gene is TRBV7-9, the J gene TRBJ1-1, with D uncertain. The CDR3 has 14 amino acids. The germline V gene has CDR1 SEHNR and CDR2 FQNEAQ (reference sequence). Trimming removed 1 base from V and 4 bases from J, with 10 bases in between. This CDR3 is CASSLGRGATEAFF. The CDR3 DNA reads as TGTGCCAGCAGCTTAGGGCGGGGAGCCACTGAAGCTTTCTTT.

This sequence joins TRBV7-8 and TRBJ2-3; unclear D gene. V was clipped by 3 bases and J by 2 bases, with 12 bases between them. This CDR3 has 15 amino acids. The V gene's germline CDR1 is SGHVS and CDR2 FQNEAQ. The CDR3 is CASSLGRDYTDTQYF. CDR3 DNA sequence: TGTGCCAGCAGCTTGGGTAGAGATTACACAGATACGCAGTATTTT.

This clone was seen more than once but under ten times. This chain uses TRBV5-1 with TRBJ1-5; 7 bases map to TRBD1. CDR1 and CDR2 from the germline V gene are SGHRS and YFSETQ. CDR3 size: 13 residues. V lost 4 bases, J lost 7 bases, and 5 bases stayed unmatched. The CDR3 coding sequence is TGCGCCAGCAGCGTACAGGGGAGGCAGCCCCAGCATTTT. Translating it yields CASSVQGRQPQHF.

This clone occurred once. The gene calls are TRBV30 and TRBJ1-1; 7 bases agree with TRBD1. The ends lost 4 bases at V and 0 bases at J; junction bases unmatched: 2. The V gene's germline CDR1 is GTSNPN and CDR2 SVGIG (reference sequence). The CDR3 consists of 13 residues. In DNA, the CDR3 is TGTGCCTGGAACGGACAGGTGAACACTGAAGCTTTCTTT. Amino acid sequence: CAWNGQVNTEAFF.

The J gene is TRBJ2-2, the V gene TRBV5-1; D unclear. The CDR3 contains 13 residues. The germline CDR1 and CDR2 sequences are SGHRS and YFSETQ. V lost 6 bases and J lost 3, with 9 bases in between. CDR3 in DNA: TGCGCCAGCACCGACGGAGACACCGGGGAGCTGTTTTTT. Translating gives CASTDGDTGELFF.

This chain uses TRBV6-1 with TRBJ1-1; 8 bases agree with TRBD1. Germline CDR1 and CDR2: MNHNS and SASEGT. The CDR3 sequence is 15 residues long. With 5 bases clipped from V and 4 bases from J, the junction kept 9 bases outside the gene matches. DNA of the CDR3: TGTGCCAGCAGTCTTTACGGACAGGGCGGCACTGAAGCTTTCTTT. Its protein is CASSLYGQGGTEAFF.

CDR3 DNA: TGTGCCAGCAGTCCTAATCTAGCGGGCAATGAGCAGTTCTTC. Its protein product is CASSPNLAGNEQFF. V usage is TRBV6-1 and J usage is TRBJ2-1, with 8 bases identical to TRBD2. CDR3 length: 14 amino acids. The germline V gene encodes CDR1 MNHNS and CDR2 SASEGT. V trimming: 5 bases; J trimming: 6 bases; junction bases outside the gene matches: 6.

In its sample, this clone was seen a few times. V usage is TRBV6-6 and J usage is TRBJ2-1; 7 bases align to TRBD2. This CDR3 is 15 amino acids long. The V segment lost 7 bases and the J segment 4 bases; nucleotides outside the gene matches: 10. Germline CDR1 and CDR2: MNHNY and SVGAGI (reference sequence). The CDR3: CASTTGLAAYNEQFF. CDR3 DNA: TGTGCCAGCACAACCGGGCTAGCGGCTTACAATGAGCAGTTCTTC.

The V call is TRBV4-1, the J call TRBJ2-2; D is possibly TRBD1 (5 bases). Germline CDR1 MGHRA, CDR2 YSYEKL. Deletions cut 3 bases from V and 5 bases from J, with 13 bases between. This CDR3 has 15 residues. Here the CDR3 reads CASSQVKGLTGELFF. The CDR3 DNA sequence: TGCGCCAGCAGCCAGGTTAAGGGGCTTACCGGGGAGCTGTTTTTT.

By its share, this clone is medium-sized (0.01 to 0.1%). This chain connects TRBV4-2 to TRBJ2-3, with no clear D. Germline V lookup: CDR1 LGHNA, CDR2 YNFKEQ. The CDR3 runs 15 residues. Trimming took off 4 bases at V and 6 bases at J, with 17 bases between the two ends. The CDR3 nucleotides read TGTGCCAGCAGCCCAACACAAGGAATAGGGGATACGCAGTATTTT. Its translation: CASSPTQGIGDTQYF.

The chain has TRBV4-1 and TRBJ2-2; D possibly corresponds to TRBD2 (6 bases). The germline CDR1 and CDR2 sequences are MGHRA and YSYEKL. The CDR3 sequence is 15 residues long. V lost 1 base to trimming and J lost 1 base, with 7 bases between them. The CDR3 DNA sequence: TGCGCCAGCAGCCAAGTGGAGGGGAACACCGGGGAGCTGTTTTTT. This encodes CASSQVEGNTGELFF.

This clone is medium-sized by share. The DNA for the CDR3 is TGTGCCAGTACGGGGTACAATGAGCAGTTCTTC. It encodes CASTGYNEQFF. V usage is TRBV19 and J usage is TRBJ2-1, with D tentatively TRBD2 (5 bases). Germline V gene lookup returns CDR1 LNHDA and CDR2 SQIVND (reference sequence). The CDR3 length is 11 residues. V was pared by 7 bases and J by 4 bases, with 5 bases between.

The rearrangement links TRBV5-1 to TRBJ2-1; D is unresolved. CDR3 length equals 15 residues. Trimming took 0 bases from V and 2 from J, leaving 9 bases between them. Germline V lookup: CDR1 SGHRS, CDR2 YFSETQ. In nucleotides, the CDR3 is TGCGCCAGCAGCTTGGCACAGAATCCCTACAATGAGCAGTTCTTC. Translating it yields CASSLAQNPYNEQFF.

The rearrangement uses TRBV5-1 and TRBJ2-1; the match to TRBD1 covers 9 bases. V dropped 3 bases and J dropped 7; count of bases not matched to a gene: 5. The germline V gene encodes CDR1 SGHRS and CDR2 YFSETQ. The CDR3 has 14 amino acids. CDR3 bases: TGCGCCAGCAGCTGGGGACAGGGAGGGAATGAGCAGTTCTTC. This encodes CASSWGQGGNEQFF.

The CDR3 region is CASSLQGRGDTQYF. In DNA form, the CDR3 reads TGTGCCAGCAGCTTACAGGGGCGGGGAGATACGCAGTATTTT. The chain carries TRBV9 and TRBJ2-3, with a weak D call TRBD1 (7 bases). V was trimmed by 4 bases and J by 5 bases, leaving 14 bases between them. This CDR3 region has 14 residues. Germline lookup yields CDR1 SGDLS and CDR2 YYNGEE.